This T cell receptor beta chain came from a study of naive and memory T cell subsets. Overall study results and limits: Far more TCRs reportedly came from tuberculin skin test site biopsies.

This CDR3 is built from 15 residues. V gave up 6 bases and J gave up 5 bases; unmatched junction bases: 9. Germline CDR1 MDHEN, CDR2 SYDVKM. As to treatment: skin biopsy from PPD injection site in Mantoux-positive individual. TCR cDNA received a 3' ligated oligonucleotide that carried a UMI. Tuberculin skin test biopsies were taken where PPD was injected in Mantoux-positive people. Amplification of ligated cDNA took four PCR rounds with SP2 and nested alpha and beta constant primers. MiXCR was run by TCRdb on the UMI-ligation and nested PCR reads, yielding one entry per CDR3 protein. The sample shows approximately 22,000 distinct CDR3 sequences, around 6% of them seen only once. This clonotype was counted many times. Its cognate antigen is unknown.

The TCR originated in an adult in good health. This chain uses TRBV28 with TRBJ2-5; 10 nucleotides match TRBD1. Source: skin, taken from a tuberculin skin test site. Here the CDR3 reads CASSPGTGARETQYF. DNA of the CDR3: TGTGCCAGCAGCCCTGGGACAGGGGCCCGGGAGACCCAGTACTTC. The whole variable domain, remainder taken from reference TRBV28 and TRBJ2-5, is DVKVTQSSRYLVKRTGEKVFLECVQDMDHENMFWYRQDPGLGLRLIYFSYDVKMKEKGDIPEGYSVSREKKERFSLILESASTNQTSMYLCASSPGTGARETQYFGPGTRLLVL.